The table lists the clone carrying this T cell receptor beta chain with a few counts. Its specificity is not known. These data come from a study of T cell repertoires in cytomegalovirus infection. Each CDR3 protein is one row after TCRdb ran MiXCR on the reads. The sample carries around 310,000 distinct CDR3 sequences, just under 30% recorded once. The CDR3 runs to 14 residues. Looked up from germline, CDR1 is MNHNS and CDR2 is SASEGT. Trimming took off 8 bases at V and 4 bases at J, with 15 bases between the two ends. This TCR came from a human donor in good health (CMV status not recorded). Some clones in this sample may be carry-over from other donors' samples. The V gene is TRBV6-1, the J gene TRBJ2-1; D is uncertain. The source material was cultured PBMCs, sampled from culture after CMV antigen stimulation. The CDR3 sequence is CASRTWAGYNEQFF. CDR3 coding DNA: TGTGCCAGCCGAACCTGGGCAGGATACAATGAGCAGTTCTTC.